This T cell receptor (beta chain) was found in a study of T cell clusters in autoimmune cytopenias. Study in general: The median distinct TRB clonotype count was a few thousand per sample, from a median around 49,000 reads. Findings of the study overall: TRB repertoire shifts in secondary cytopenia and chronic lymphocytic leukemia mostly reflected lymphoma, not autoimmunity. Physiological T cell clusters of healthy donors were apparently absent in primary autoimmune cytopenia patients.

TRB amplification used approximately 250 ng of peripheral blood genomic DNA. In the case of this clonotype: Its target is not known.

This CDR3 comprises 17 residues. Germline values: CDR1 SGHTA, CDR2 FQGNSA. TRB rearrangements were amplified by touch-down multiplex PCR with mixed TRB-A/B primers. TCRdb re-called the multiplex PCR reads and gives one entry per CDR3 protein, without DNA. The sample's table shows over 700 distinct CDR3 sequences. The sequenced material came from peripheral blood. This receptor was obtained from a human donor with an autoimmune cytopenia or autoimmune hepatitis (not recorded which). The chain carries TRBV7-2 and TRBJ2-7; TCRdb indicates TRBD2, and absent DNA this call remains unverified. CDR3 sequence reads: CASSLGGLAGGTYEQYF.